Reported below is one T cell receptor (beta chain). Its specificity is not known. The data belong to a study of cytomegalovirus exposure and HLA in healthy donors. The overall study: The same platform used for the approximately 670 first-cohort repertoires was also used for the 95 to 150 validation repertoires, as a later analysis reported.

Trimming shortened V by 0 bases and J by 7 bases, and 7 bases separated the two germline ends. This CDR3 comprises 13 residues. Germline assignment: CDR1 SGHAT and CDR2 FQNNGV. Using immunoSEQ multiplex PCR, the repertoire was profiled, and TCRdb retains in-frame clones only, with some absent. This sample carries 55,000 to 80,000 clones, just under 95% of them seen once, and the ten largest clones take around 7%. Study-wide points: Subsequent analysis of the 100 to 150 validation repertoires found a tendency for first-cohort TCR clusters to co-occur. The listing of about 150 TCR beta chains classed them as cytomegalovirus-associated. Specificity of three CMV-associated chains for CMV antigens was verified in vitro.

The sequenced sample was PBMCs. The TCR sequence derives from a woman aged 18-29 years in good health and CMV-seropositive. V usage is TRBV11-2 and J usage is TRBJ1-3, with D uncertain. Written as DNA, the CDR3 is TGTGCCAGCAGCTTAGAGAGAATCAACACCATATATTTT. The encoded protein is CASSLERINTIYF.